This record looks at one T cell receptor beta chain sequence and its context. The antigen it recognizes is unknown. Sequencing was carried out with a NextSeq 550. The Human TCR Profiling Kit (MiLaboratory) was used to make UMI-labeled 5' RACE TRB cDNA libraries. The full amount of extracted RNA was used for cDNA synthesis, and the full amount of resulting cDNA was used for PCR amplification. Libraries were prepared in parallel with an identical number of PCR cycles. The authors processed their data as follows. With a minimum of two reads required per UMI, MIGEC and MiXCR pulled out about 50,000 +/- 10,000 unique UMI-labeled TRB cDNA molecules from each library. An average of around 40,000 +/- 10,000 functional in-frame TRB CDR3 nucleotide clonotypes without stop codons was found per library. After downsampling to 5000 UMI-labeled TRB molecules per sample, diversity metrics such as normalized Shannon-Wiener and Chao1 were calculated in VDJtools. For the central five CDR3 residues, VDJtools calculated physicochemical properties weighted by clonotype size, namely interaction energy, strength, volume and Kidera factor 4. After TCRdb reprocessed the reads, each CDR3 protein sequence was kept as one row, without DNA. V and J calls and clone size were set by TCRdb, not the authors. This sample's records show over 150,000 distinct CDR3 sequences. 0.45% to 0.55% of the sample goes to the ten largest clones.

Each CD8+ T cell subset was flow-sorted in triplicate, with some 300,000 cells per subset placed directly into RLT lysis buffer. Naive CD8+ T cells were defined stringently as CD45RO-CCR7+CD27+CD95- to exclude memory contaminants. Peripheral blood mononuclear cells were isolated from buffy coats using standard density gradient centrifugation. A FACSAria III was used to flow-sort naive CD8+ T cells into CXCR3-negative and CXCR3-positive populations. Total RNA was extracted from sorted cells using an RNeasy Mini Kit. Looking up the germline V gene yields CDR1 SGHVS and CDR2 FNYEAQ. The CDR3 spans 13 residues, from the cysteine through the phenylalanine. No DNA was logged. The data are from a study of CXCR3-negative and CXCR3-positive naive CD8 T cells (dated by TCRdb to the late 2010s). For the wider study: In total, roughly 140 million TRB reads were obtained, which works out to roughly 1.5 +/- 0.3 million reads per library. The diversity and physicochemical repertoire analyses included about a dozen donors pooled from two independent experiments. TRBV-TRBJ cluster analysis included naive subsets from roughly 5 donors and memory cells from 3 donors. Beyond this particular receptor, the publication reports: Freshly isolated PBMCs were used for most assays because CXCR3 expression went down partially after cryopreservation. Because surface CD5, which has been linked to self-reactivity in mice, was comparable between naive subsets, TCR interaction strength was also inferred from TRB CDR3 physicochemical properties. Within the same donor, TRBV-TRBJ usage looked similar between naive CXCR3-negative and CXCR3-positive cells, but memory cells had distinct patterns. Both naive subsets had comparably high repertoire diversity, while memory CD8+ T cells had much lower repertoire diversity. Compared with CXCR3-negative naive cells, CXCR3-positive naive cells had TRB CDR3s with higher hydrophobicity (lower Kidera factor 4), lower energy, and higher strength and volume indices.

Sequenced sample: naive CXCR3+ CD8+ T cells from blood. This specimen's cell subset or site label, per the study, means: CD45RO-CCR7+CD27+CD95- naive CD8+ T cells expressing CXCR3 (TNR3+). The V gene is TRBV7-6 and the J gene is TRBJ1-6; the D call of TRBD1 rests on TCRdb alone, since no DNA is present to check it. The TCR originated in a human donor in good health. Some clones in this sample may be carry-over from other donors' samples. The CDR3 here reads CASSWDTNSPLHF. The full variable domain, completed from the reference TRBV7-6 and TRBJ1-6 proteins outside the CDR3, reads GAGVSQSPRYKVTKRGQDVALRCDPISGHVSLYWYRQALGQGPEFLTYFNYEAQQDKSGLPNDRFSAERPEGSISTLTIQRTEQRDSAMYRCASSWDTNSPLHFGNGTRLTVT.